What follows describes a single TCR beta chain. Its cognate antigen is unknown. This CDR3 has 16 amino acids. The junction had 8 bases not matched to a gene; V was cut back by 3 bases and J by 2 bases. Germline CDR1 MGHDK, CDR2 SYGVNS. The source of the sample is a study of T-cell reconstitution after alpha-beta-depleted transplantation in children. Whole-study results and caveats: Alpha-beta T cells about two months after transplant reportedly derived from several hundred expanded graft clones. Surviving recipient T cells and thymic progenitors accounted for the high day-60 TCRbeta diversity observed in some patients. Once a year had passed after transplant, T-cell counts and diversity came mostly from newly produced T cells.

This sample's TCRbeta library carried unique molecular identifier barcodes. One entry per CDR3 protein, called by TCRdb with MiXCR from the PCR reads. The table has approximately 800,000 distinct CDR3 sequences, about 16% seen once. This clonotype originated in a male patient aged 10-17 years who had a stem cell transplant for acute lymphoblastic leukemia, so the T cells may come from the graft donor. Sequencing used PBMCs, mostly from graft donor cells, obtained 360 days after TCRalphabeta/CD19-depleted stem cell transplant. The chain uses TRBV25-1 and TRBJ2-3; 7 bases align to TRBD2. The CDR3 reads CASSDQGAGPTDTQYF. The CDR3 coding sequence is TGTGCCAGCAGTGACCAAGGAGCGGGACCCACAGATACGCAGTATTTT.